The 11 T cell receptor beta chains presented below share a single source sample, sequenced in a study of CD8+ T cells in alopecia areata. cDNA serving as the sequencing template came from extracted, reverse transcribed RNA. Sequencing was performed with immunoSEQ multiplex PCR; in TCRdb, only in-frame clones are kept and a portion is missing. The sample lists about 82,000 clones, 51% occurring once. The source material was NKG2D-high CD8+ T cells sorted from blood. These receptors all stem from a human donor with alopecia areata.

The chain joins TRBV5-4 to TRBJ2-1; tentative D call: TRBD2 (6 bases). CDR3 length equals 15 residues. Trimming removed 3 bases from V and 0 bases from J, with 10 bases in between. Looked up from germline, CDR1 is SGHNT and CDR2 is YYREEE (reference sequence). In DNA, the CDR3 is TGTGCCAGCAGCTGGGGGGAGAGCTCCTACAATGAGCAGTTCTTC. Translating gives CASSWGESSYNEQFF.

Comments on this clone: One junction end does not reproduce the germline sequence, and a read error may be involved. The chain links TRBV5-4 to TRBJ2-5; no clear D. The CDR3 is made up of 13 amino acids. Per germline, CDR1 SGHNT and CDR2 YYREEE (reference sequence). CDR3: CASSYPEQEAQYF. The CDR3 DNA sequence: TGTGCCAGCAGCTACCCAGAACAAGAGGCCCAGTACTTC.

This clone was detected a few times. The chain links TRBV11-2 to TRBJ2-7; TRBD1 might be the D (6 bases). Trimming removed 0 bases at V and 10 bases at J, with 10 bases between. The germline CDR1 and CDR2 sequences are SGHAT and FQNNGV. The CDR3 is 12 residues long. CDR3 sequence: CASSLDQGGQYF. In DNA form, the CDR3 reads TGTGCCAGCAGCTTAGATCAAGGGGGACAGTACTTC.

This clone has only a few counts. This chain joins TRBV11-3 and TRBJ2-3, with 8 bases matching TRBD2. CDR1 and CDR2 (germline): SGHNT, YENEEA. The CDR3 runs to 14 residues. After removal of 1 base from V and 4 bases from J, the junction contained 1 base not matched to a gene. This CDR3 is CASSLGGGPDTQYF. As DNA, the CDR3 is TGTGCCAGCAGCTTAGGCGGGGGGCCAGATACGCAGTATTTT. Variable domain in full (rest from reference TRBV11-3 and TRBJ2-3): EAGVVQSPRYKIIEKKQPVAFWCNPISGHNTLYWYLQNLGQGPELLIRYENEEAVDDSQLPKDRFSAERLKGVDSTLKIQPAELGDSAVYLCASSLGGGPDTQYFGPGTRLTVL.

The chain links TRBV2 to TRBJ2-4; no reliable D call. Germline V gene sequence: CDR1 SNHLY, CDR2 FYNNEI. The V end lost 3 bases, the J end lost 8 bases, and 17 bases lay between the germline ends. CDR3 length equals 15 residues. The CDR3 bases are TGTGCCAGCAGTGATTGGAAGGCGGAGAAAGACATTCAGTACTTC. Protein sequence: CASSDWKAEKDIQYF.

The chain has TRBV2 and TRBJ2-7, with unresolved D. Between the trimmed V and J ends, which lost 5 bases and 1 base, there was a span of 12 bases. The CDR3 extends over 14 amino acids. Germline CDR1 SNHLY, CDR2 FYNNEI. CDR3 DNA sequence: TGTGCCAGCAGTTCATCCCCTGGATCCTACGAGCAGTACTTC. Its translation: CASSSSPGSYEQYF.

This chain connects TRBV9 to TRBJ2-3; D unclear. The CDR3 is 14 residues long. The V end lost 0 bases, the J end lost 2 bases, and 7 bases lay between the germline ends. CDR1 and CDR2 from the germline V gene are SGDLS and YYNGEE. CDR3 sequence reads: CASSVEVYTDTQYF. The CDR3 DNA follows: TGTGCCAGCAGCGTAGAGGTCTACACAGATACGCAGTATTTT. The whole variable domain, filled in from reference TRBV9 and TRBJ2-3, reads DSGVTQTPKHLITATGQRVTLRCSPRSGDLSVYWYQQSLDQGLQFLIQYYNGEERAKGNILERFSAQQFPDLHSELNLSSLELGDSALYFCASSVEVYTDTQYFGPGTRLTVL.

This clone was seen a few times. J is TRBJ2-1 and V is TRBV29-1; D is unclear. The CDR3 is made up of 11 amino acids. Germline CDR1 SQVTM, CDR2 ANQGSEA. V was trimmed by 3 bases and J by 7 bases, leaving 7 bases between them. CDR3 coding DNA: TGCAGCGTTGATCCCGGTAATGAGCAGTTCTTC. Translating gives CSVDPGNEQFF.

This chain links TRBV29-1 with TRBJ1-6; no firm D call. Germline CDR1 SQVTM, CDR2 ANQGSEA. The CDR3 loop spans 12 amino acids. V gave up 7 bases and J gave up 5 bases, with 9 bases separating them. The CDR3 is CSAGLHNSPLHF. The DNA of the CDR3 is TGCAGCGCCGGCCTACATAATTCACCCCTCCACTTT.

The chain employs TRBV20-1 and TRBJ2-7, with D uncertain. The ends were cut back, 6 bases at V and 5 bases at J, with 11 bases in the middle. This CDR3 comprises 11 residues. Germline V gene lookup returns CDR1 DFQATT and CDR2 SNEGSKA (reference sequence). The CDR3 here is CSARKVDEQYF. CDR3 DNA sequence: TGCAGTGCCAGAAAAGTGGACGAGCAGTACTTC.

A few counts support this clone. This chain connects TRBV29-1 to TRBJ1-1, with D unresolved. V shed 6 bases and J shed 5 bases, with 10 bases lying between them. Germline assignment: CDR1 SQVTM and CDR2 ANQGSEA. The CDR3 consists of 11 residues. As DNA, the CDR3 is TGCAGCGTCCTAGACGGGACTGAAGCTTTCTTT. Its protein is CSVLDGTEAFF.